What follows describes a single T cell receptor (beta chain). Likely unrecorded immune exposures existed in these nominally healthy donors. Germline assignment: CDR1 MNHEY and CDR2 SVGAGI. The J segment lost 9 bases and the V segment lost 2 bases, leaving 4 bases of the junction unmatched. The CDR3 is made up of 14 amino acids. The data derive from a study of cytomegalovirus exposure and HLA in healthy donors. PCR used 60 Vbeta primers and 13 Jbeta primers. Sequenced by immunoSEQ multiplex PCR; TCRdb stores in-frame clones only, minus some. The sample shows over 150,000 clones, about four fifths of them seen only once.

The rearrangement uses TRBV6-5 and TRBJ1-6; 7 positions agree with TRBD1. Sequenced input: PBMCs. This receptor was identified in a girl aged 5-17 years in good health and CMV-seropositive. The CDR3 region has the DNA TGTGCCAGCAGTTACGAGACAGGGTCTTCACCCCTCCACTTT. The encoded protein is CASSYETGSSPLHF.